This T cell receptor beta chain was captured by sequencing in a study of CD8+ T cells in alopecia areata. A word on this clone: Its antigen is unidentified.

Study results and caveats: When scalp samples are sequenced, resident alphabeta T cells of normal skin are also captured. Lesional tissue from the scalp (especially in alopecia totalis/universalis) showed higher clonality than normal scalp.

The authors sorted CD4+ and CD8+ T cells from PBMCs. RNA was isolated and reverse transcribed to cDNA, the sequencing template. Sequencing was performed with immunoSEQ multiplex PCR; in TCRdb, only in-frame clones are kept and a portion is missing. The sample has roughly 100,000 clones; approximately 60% are singletons. CDR3 length: 13 amino acids. From germline, CDR1 is GTSNPN and CDR2 SVGIG (reference sequence). V lost 0 bases, J lost 1 base, and 6 bases lay in between. The sequencing sample was made of CD4+ T cells sorted from blood. The chain employs TRBV30 and TRBJ2-5; D is uncertain. The origin of this receptor is a human donor in good health. The CDR3 loop reads CAWSVGVQETQYF. The DNA of the CDR3 is TGTGCCTGGAGTGTAGGCGTCCAAGAGACCCAGTACTTC.